The 5 T cell receptor beta chains in this list originate from one sample, sequenced in a study of blood T cell repertoires in COVID-19 (dated by TCRdb to between 2020 and 2021). Library creation used the immunoSEQ multiplex PCR assay. This immuneACCESS table, as held by TCRdb, lists in-frame sequences with V and J called but not all clones. Of the missing ones, under half trace to an unresolved V gene in checked studies; the others have no known cause. This sample gives about 39,000 clones in total; roughly 80% of them show up just once. Together, the top ten hold approximately 14% of the sample. The material sequenced was peripheral blood. The receptor set was obtained from a man in his forties or fifties with active or convalescent COVID-19.

The chain carries TRBV7-7 and TRBJ1-1; 8 bases agree with TRBD1. Looked up from germline, CDR1 is SSHAT and CDR2 is FNYEAQ (reference sequence). The CDR3 has 16 residues. Trimming took 10 bases from V and 0 from J; bases not matched to a gene: 13. The CDR3 region is CATAAGGQTMNTEAFF. CDR3 sequence (DNA): TGTGCCACGGCGGCAGGGGGCCAAACTATGAACACTGAAGCTTTCTTT.

This chain connects TRBV5-4 to TRBJ1-2, with D perhaps TRBD1 (6 bases). V lost 3 bases, J lost 3 bases, and 9 bases lay in between. Germline V lookup: CDR1 SGHNT, CDR2 YYREEE (reference sequence). The CDR3 contains 13 residues. The chain's CDR3 is CASSSAGDYGYTF. The CDR3 DNA sequence: TGTGCCAGCAGCTCGGCAGGGGACTATGGCTACACCTTC.

The chain links TRBV27 to TRBJ2-3, with 8 bases fitting TRBD2. The CDR3 consists of 16 residues. Germline V CDR1 and CDR2: MNHEY, SMNVEV (reference sequence). J was trimmed by 1 base and V by 5 bases; bases with no gene match: 8. The CDR3 DNA sequence: TGTGCCAGCAGTCTGACGGGACTAGTCGGCACAGATACGCAGTATTTT. It yields the protein CASSLTGLVGTDTQYF.

The chain uses TRBV15 and TRBJ1-5; TRBD1 might be the D (6 bases). CDR3 size: 15 residues. Trimming took off 2 bases at V and 2 bases at J, with 10 bases between the two ends. Germline-derived CDR1 and CDR2 are LNHNV and YYDKDF (reference sequence). This CDR3 reads CATSRTRGGNQPQHF. The CDR3 DNA follows: TGTGCCACCAGCAGAACCAGGGGAGGCAATCAGCCCCAGCATTTT.

The chain is built from TRBV7-9 and TRBJ1-1; 7 nucleotides agree with TRBD1. This CDR3 has 13 amino acids. Germline CDR1 is SEHNR and CDR2 is FQNEAQ (reference sequence). After removal of 0 bases from V and 7 bases from J, the junction contained 2 bases not matched to a gene. The CDR3 DNA reads TGTGCCAGCAGCTTAGCGGGACAGTTTGAAGCTTTCTTT. This translates into CASSLAGQFEAFF. The whole variable domain, filled in from reference TRBV7-9 and TRBJ1-1, reads DTGVSQNPRHKITKRGQNVTFRCDPISEHNRLYWYRQTLGQGPEFLTYFQNEAQLEKSRLLSDRFSAERPKGSFSTLEIQRTEQGDSAMYLCASSLAGQFEAFFGQGTRLTVV.